These T cell receptor gamma chains were read from a single sample in a study of gamma-delta chains in newborns, infants, children. TCRdb repeated clone calling on the reads with CATT. The profile shows around 2,700 gamma-chain clones, 20% to 30% of them singletons. The sample was blood. These receptors all come from a child who was a newborn, infant or young child, either healthy, febrile or measles-vaccinated (not recorded which). Both conserved end residues are part of each CDR3. Clone size is not always given. Where it is, it says once, few, many or a class for expanded clones.

V gene	clone size	J gene	CDR3 protein	CDR3 DNA
TRGV9	-	TRGJP	CALWEPLHALGKKIKVF	TGTGCCTTGTGGGAGCCGTTGCACGCGTTGGGCAAAAAAATCAAGGTATTT
TRGV9	medium-sized	TRGJ1/TRGJ2	CALWEKSNYYKKLF	TGTGCCTTGTGGGAGAAGTCGAATTATTATAAGAAACTCTTT
TRGV9	medium-sized	TRGJP	CALWEVAPELGKKIKVF	TGTGCCTTGTGGGAGGTTGCTCCAGAGTTGGGCAAAAAAATCAAGGTATTT
TRGV9	-	TRGJP	CALWEVMEELGKKIEVF	TGTGCCTTGTGGGAGGTGATGGAAGAGTTGGGCAAAAAAATCGAGGTATTT
TRGV9	-	TRGJP	CALWETPELGKKIKVF	TGTGCCTTGTGGGAGACCCCGGAGTTGGGCAAAAAAATCAAGGTATTT
TRGV9	-	TRGJP	CALWEVQASELGKKIKVF	TGTGCCTTGTGGGAGGTCCAGGCCTCAGAGTTGGGCAAAAAAATCAAGGTATTT
TRGV9	medium-sized	TRGJP	CALWEVPRQELGKKIKVF	TGTGCCTTGTGGGAGGTCCCACGGCAAGAGTTGGGCAAAAAAATCAAGGTATTT
TRGV9	medium-sized	TRGJP	CALWEGAELGKKIKVF	TGTGCCTTGTGGGAGGGCGCAGAGTTGGGCAAAAAAATCAAGGTATTT
TRGV9	-	TRGJP	CALWEVALGKKIKVF	TGTGCCTTGTGGGAGGTGGCTTTGGGCAAAAAAATCAAGGTATTT
TRGV9	-	TRGJP	CALWEVKELGKKIKVF	TGTGCCTTGTGGGAGGTTAAGGAGTTGGGCAAAAAAATCAAGGTGTTT
TRGV9	-	TRGJ1/TRGJ2	CALWDQKKKLF	TGTGCCTTGTGGGATCAAAAGAAGAAACTCTTT
TRGV9	large	TRGJP	CALWEDKELGKKIKVF	TGTGCCTTGTGGGAGGACAAAGAGTTGGGCAAAAAAATCAAGGTATTT
TRGV9	once	TRGJP	CALWETTIKQELGKKIKVF	TGTGCCTTGTGGGAGACTACAATAAAACAAGAGTTGGGCAAAAAAATCAAGGTATTT
TRGV9	-	TRGJ1/TRGJ2	CASWEKGKKLF	TGTGCCTCGTGGGAGAAGGGGAAGAAACTCTTT
TRGV9	medium-sized	TRGJP	CALWEASHELGKKIKVF	TGTGCCTTGTGGGAGGCGAGCCACGAGTTGGGCAAAAAAATCAAGGTATTT
TRGV9	-	TRGJP	CALWNYPQELGKKIKVF	TGTGCCTTGTGGAACTACCCCCAAGAGTTGGGCAAAAAAATCAAGGTATTT
TRGV9	few	TRGJP	CALWEAQQELGKKIKVF	TGTGCCTTGTGGGAGGCCCAACAAGAGTTGGGCAAAAAAATCAAGGTATTT
TRGV9	-	TRGJP	CALWENPGQELGKKIKVF	TGTGCCTTGTGGGAGAACCCAGGGCAAGAGTTGGGCAAAAAAATCAAGGTATTT
TRGV9	-	TRGJ1/TRGJ2	CAFPRAEKLF	TGTGCCTTCCCCCGGGCAGAGAAACTCTTT
TRGV9	few	TRGJP	CALWDTKELGKKIKVF	TGTGCCTTGTGGGATACAAAGGAGTTGGGCAAAAAAATCAAGGTATTT
TRGV9	-	TRGJP	CALWEVHRSAPNELGKKIKVF	TGTGCCTTGTGGGAGGTGCACAGGTCGGCCCCCAACGAGTTGGGCAAAAAAATCAAGGTATTT
TRGV9	few	TRGJP	CALWDLTELGKKIKVF	TGTGCCTTGTGGGACCTCACGGAGTTGGGCAAAAAAATCAAGGTATTT
TRGV9	-	TRGJP	CALWEGEQELGKKIKVF	TGTGCCTTGTGGGAGGGCGAGCAAGAGTTGGGCAAAAAAATCAAGGTATTT
TRGV9	few	TRGJ1/TRGJ2	CALWEAPKKLF	TGTGCCTTGTGGGAGGCCCCCAAGAAACTCTTT
TRGV8	large	TRGJ1/TRGJ2	CATWDKKLF	TGTGCCACCTGGGATAAGAAACTCTTT
TRGV8	medium-sized	TRGJ1/TRGJ2	CATWDYKKLF	TGTGCCACCTGGGATTATAAGAAACTCTTT
TRGV9	-	TRGJP	CALWDVRVEVGKKIKVF	TGTGCCTTGTGGGATGTTAGGGTGGAAGTGGGCAAAAAAATCAAGGTATTT
TRGV9	-	TRGJP	CALWEVTGPQELGKKIKVF	TGTGCCTTGTGGGAGGTGACAGGTCCTCAAGAGTTGGGCAAAAAAATCAAGGTATTT
TRGV4	large	TRGJ1/TRGJ2	CATCYYKKLF	TGTGCCACCTGCTATTATAAGAAACTCTTT
TRGV9	once	TRGJP	CALGEVPGELGKKIKVF	TGTGCCTTGGGGGAGGTGCCTGGAGAGTTGGGCAAAAAAATCAAGGTATTT
TRGV9	-	TRGJ1/TRGJ2	CALCQNPLNYYKKLF	TGTGCCTTGTGCCAAAACCCTTTGAATTATTATAAGAAACTCTTT
TRGV9	-	TRGJP	CALWEASGKKIKVF	TGTGCCTTGTGGGAGGCCTCAGGCAAAAAAATCAAGGTATTT
TRGV3	-	TRGJ1/TRGJ2	CATWDRPNYYKKLF	TGTGCCACCTGGGACAGGCCGAATTATTATAAGAAACTCTTT
TRGV8	-	TRGJ1/TRGJ2	CATWEGYYKKLF	TGTGCCACATGGGAAGGCTATTATAAGAAACTCTTT
TRGV9	few	TRGJP	CALWRSQELGKKIKVF	TGTGCCTTGTGGAGATCGCAAGAGTTGGGCAAAAAAATCAAGGTATTT
TRGV9	-	TRGJP2	CALWEVGGDWIKTF	TGTGCCTTGTGGGAGGTGGGGGGTGATTGGATCAAGACGTTT
TRGV9	-	TRGJP	CALWEVVEALGKKIKVF	TGTGCCTTGTGGGAGGTGGTGGAAGCGTTGGGCAAAAAAATCAAGGTATTT
TRGV9	-	TRGJP	CALWESLQELGKKIKVF	TGTGCCTTGTGGGAGTCCCTTCAAGAGTTGGGCAAAAAAATCAAGGTATTT
TRGV9	-	TRGJ1/TRGJ2	CALWEVQQDKKLF	TGTGCCTTGTGGGAGGTGCAACAGGATAAGAAACTCTTT
TRGV9	few	TRGJP	CALWEPRELGKKIKVF	TGTGCCTTGTGGGAGCCACGGGAGTTGGGCAAAAAAATCAAGGTATTT
TRGV9	medium-sized	TRGJP	CALWEFRQELGKKIKVF	TGTGCCTTGTGGGAGTTTCGCCAAGAGTTGGGCAAAAAAATCAAGGTATTT
TRGV9	-	TRGJP	CALWEVHLLGKKIKVF	TGTGCCTTGTGGGAGGTGCACCTGTTGGGCAAAAAAATCAAGGTATTT
TRGV9	-	TRGJP	CALWEVKPRELGKKIKVF	TGTGCCTTGTGGGAGGTTAAGCCTAGGGAGTTGGGCAAAAAAATCAAGGTATTT
TRGV9	-	TRGJP	CALWEVTPRELGKKIKVF	TGTGCCTTGTGGGAGGTTACCCCCCGAGAGTTGGGCAAAAAAATCAAGGTATTT